These T cell receptor beta chains were read from a single sample in a study of blood T cell repertoires in COVID-19. Clones were read by immunoSEQ multiplex PCR, and TCRdb kept only the in-frame ones, dropping some. The sample lists approximately 300,000 clones; about 90% were seen once. The sequenced sample was peripheral blood. The receptor source for this set is a man between 18 and 35 years old with active or convalescent COVID-19. Both conserved end residues are trimmed from each CDR3. A D gene is named only where the DNA matches it firmly.

TRBV5-1	TRBJ1-1	.	ASSLAGSTEAF
TRBV28	TRBJ1-2	TRBD1	ASRRTGASYGYT
TRBV11-2	TRBJ2-7	.	ASSPQGYEQY
TRBV3-1/TRBV3-2	TRBJ2-3	TRBD2	ASSQVIAGVTDTQY
TRBV23-1	TRBJ1-2	.	ASRTGYYGYT
TRBV21-1	TRBJ2-1	.	ARMRGLSYNEQF
TRBV13	TRBJ2-7	.	ASSLGGTPPYEQY
TRBV18	TRBJ2-1	TRBD2	ASSSTSGRNNEQF
TRBV24-1	TRBJ2-1	TRBD1	ATSDSRTGDNEQF
TRBV6-1	TRBJ2-2	TRBD1	ASSEGTGDTGELF
TRBV18	TRBJ1-3	.	ASSALQSGNTIY
TRBV2	TRBJ2-3	TRBD2	ASSVSGGAGDTQY
TRBV5-1	TRBJ2-2	TRBD1	ASSLLGDRWSNTGELF
TRBV19	TRBJ2-3	.	ASSIPPGSPDTQY
TRBV5-1	TRBJ2-5	.	ASSSGTGGETQY
TRBV6-5	TRBJ2-1	TRBD2	ASRYTSGTYNEQF
TRBV4-3	TRBJ1-2	.	ASSQERGSGGYT
TRBV6-5	TRBJ1-5	.	ASHSWTNQPQH
TRBV7-9	TRBJ1-4	.	ASSSPLDIATNEKLF
TRBV6-2/TRBV6-3	TRBJ2-3	TRBD2	ASSYERETDTQY
TRBV28	TRBJ1-3	TRBD1	ASSSQGVSGNTIY
TRBV6-5	TRBJ2-7	.	ASSYAGLHSYEQY
TRBV7-8	TRBJ1-6	TRBD1	ASSNRQGGGSPLH
TRBV5-1	TRBJ2-7	TRBD1	ASSASGTGGYEQY
TRBV27	TRBJ2-3	TRBD1	ASSKDRTGGAEDTQY
TRBV10-3	TRBJ1-1	.	AISALPIQMNTEAF
TRBV5-1	TRBJ2-3	.	ASRGRTARDTQY
TRBV11-2	TRBJ1-3	.	ASRQTIGNTIY
TRBV27	TRBJ2-7	TRBD2	ASMAASGTYEQY
TRBV4-1	TRBJ2-2	TRBD2	ASSPRLAGSGTGELF
TRBV9	TRBJ2-1	TRBD2	ASSELAGGYYNEQF
TRBV5-4	TRBJ1-2	TRBD1	ASSFRDRDLYGYT
TRBV27	TRBJ1-1	.	ASSFSAGVVAF
TRBV5-1	TRBJ2-3	TRBD2	ASSTGTSGNTDTQY
TRBV7-9	TRBJ1-2	.	ASESFGGDGYT
TRBV7-9	TRBJ2-7	TRBD2	ASSSTSGSYEQY
TRBV10-3	TRBJ2-3	.	AINRESTDTQY
TRBV24-1	TRBJ1-5	.	ATSDRRPDQPQH